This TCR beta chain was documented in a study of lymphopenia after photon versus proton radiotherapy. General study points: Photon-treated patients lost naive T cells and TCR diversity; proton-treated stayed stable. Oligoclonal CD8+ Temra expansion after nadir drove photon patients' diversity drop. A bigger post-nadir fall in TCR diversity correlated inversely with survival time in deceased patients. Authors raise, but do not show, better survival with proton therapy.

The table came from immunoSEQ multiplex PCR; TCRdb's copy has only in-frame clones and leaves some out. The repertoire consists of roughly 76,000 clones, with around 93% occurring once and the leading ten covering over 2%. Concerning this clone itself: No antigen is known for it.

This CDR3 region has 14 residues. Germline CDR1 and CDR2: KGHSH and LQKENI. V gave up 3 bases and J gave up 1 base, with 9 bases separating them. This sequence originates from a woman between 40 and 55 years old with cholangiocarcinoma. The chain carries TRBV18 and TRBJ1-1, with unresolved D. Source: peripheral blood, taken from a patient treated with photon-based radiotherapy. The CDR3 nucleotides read TGTGCCAGCTCACCTAGCCTCGGGAACACTGAAGCTTTCTTT. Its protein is CASSPSLGNTEAFF.